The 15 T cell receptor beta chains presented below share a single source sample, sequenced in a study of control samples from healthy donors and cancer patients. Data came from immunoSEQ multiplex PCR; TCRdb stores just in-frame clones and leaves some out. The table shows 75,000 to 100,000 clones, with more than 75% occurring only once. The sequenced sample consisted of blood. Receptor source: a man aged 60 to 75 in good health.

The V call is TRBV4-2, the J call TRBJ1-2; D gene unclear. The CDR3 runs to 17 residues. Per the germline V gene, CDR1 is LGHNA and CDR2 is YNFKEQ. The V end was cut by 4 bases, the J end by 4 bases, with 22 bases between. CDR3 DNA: TGTGCCAGCAGCCTACGAGTAGTGGACTCGAGCCGCTATGGCTACACCTTC. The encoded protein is CASSLRVVDSSRYGYTF.

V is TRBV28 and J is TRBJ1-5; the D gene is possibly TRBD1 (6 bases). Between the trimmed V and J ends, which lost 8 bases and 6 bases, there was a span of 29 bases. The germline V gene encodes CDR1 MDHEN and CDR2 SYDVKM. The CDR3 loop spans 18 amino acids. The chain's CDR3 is CASEAQGRGGGSGQPQHF. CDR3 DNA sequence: TGTGCCAGCGAAGCCCAGGGGAGGGGTGGTGGGTCCGGTCAGCCCCAGCATTTT.

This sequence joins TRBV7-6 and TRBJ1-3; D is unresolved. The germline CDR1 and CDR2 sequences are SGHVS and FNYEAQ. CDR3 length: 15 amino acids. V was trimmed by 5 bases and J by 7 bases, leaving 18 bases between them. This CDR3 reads CASSESGPPTNTIYF. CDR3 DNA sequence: TGTGCCAGCAGCGAATCAGGACCCCCTACCAACACCATATATTTT.

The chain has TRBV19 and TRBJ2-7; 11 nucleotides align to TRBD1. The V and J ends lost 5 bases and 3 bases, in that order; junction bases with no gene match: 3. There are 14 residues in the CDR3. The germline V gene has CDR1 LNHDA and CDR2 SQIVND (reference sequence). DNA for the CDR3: TGTGCCAGTAGTGAAGGGACAGGGGGCTACGAGCAGTACTTC. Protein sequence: CASSEGTGGYEQYF.

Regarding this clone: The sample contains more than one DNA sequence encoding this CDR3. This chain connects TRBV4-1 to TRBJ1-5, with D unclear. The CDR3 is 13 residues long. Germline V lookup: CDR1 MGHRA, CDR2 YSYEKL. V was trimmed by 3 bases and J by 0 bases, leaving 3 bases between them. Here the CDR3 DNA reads TGCGCCAGCAGCCAGGGTAGCAATCAGCCCCAGCATTTT. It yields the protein CASSQGSNQPQHF.

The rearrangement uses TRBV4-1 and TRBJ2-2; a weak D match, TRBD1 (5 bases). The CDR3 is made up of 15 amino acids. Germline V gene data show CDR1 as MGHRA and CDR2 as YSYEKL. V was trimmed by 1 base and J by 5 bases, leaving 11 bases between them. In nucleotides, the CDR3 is TGCGCCAGCAGCCAAGTCGGCAGGGCGACCGGGGAGCTGTTTTTT. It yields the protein CASSQVGRATGELFF.

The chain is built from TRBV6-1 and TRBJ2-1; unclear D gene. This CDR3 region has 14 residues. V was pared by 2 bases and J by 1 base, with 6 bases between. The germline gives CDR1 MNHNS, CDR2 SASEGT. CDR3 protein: CASSERGSYNEQFF. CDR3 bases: TGTGCCAGCAGTGAAAGAGGTTCCTACAATGAGCAGTTCTTC.

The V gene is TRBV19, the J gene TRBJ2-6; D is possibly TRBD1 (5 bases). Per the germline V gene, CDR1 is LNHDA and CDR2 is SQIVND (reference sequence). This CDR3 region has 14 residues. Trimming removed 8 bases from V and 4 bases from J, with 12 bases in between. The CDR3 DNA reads TGTGCCAGTGCAGGGTTGGAGGGGGCCAACGTCCTGACTTTC. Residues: CASAGLEGANVLTF.

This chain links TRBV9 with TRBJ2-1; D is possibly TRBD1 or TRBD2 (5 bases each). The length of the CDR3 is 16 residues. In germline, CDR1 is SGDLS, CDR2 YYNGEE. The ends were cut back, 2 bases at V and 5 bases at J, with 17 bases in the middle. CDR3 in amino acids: CASSVLGSGDHNEQFF. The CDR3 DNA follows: TGTGCCAGCAGCGTTCTGGGTTCTGGGGACCACAATGAGCAGTTCTTC.

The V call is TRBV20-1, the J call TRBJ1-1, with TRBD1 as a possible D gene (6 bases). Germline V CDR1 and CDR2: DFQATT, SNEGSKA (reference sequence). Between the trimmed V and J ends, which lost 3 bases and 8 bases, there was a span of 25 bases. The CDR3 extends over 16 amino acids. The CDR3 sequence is CSASRGGSNSNEEAFF. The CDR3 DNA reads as TGCAGTGCTAGTCGCGGGGGCTCGAATTCAAATGAGGAAGCTTTCTTT.

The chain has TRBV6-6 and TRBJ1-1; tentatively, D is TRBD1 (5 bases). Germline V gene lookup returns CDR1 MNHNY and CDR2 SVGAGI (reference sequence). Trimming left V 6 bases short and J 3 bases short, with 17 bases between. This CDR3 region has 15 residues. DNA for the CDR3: TGTGCCAGCAGCGCCCGGACACGGTCGCACACTGAAGCTTTCTTT. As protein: CASSARTRSHTEAFF.

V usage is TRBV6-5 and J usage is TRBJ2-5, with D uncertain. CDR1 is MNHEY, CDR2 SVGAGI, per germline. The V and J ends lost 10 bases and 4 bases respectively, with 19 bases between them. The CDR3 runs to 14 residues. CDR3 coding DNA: TGTGCCACTACAGAAGACCTAGGCGGAGAGACCCAGTACTTC. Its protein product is CATTEDLGGETQYF.

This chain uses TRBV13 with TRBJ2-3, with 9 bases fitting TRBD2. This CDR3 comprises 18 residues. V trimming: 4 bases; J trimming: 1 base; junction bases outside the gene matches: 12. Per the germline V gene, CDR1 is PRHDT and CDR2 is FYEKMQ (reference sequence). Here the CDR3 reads CASSSAGGPFDGTDTQYF. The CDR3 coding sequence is TGTGCCAGCAGCTCCGCGGGGGGGCCCTTTGACGGCACAGATACGCAGTATTTT.

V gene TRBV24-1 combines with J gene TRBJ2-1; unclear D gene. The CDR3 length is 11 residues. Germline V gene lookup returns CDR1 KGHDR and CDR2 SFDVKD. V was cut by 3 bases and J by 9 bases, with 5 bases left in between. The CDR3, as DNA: TGTGCCACCAGTGATATTGGTGAGCAGTTCTTC. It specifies CATSDIGEQFF.

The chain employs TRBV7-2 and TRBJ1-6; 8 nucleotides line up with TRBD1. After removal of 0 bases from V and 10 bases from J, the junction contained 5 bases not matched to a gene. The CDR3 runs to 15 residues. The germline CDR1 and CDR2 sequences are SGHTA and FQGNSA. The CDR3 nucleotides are TGTGCCAGCAGCTTAGCTGGCAGGGGGCAATCACCCCTCCACTTT. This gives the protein CASSLAGRGQSPLHF.